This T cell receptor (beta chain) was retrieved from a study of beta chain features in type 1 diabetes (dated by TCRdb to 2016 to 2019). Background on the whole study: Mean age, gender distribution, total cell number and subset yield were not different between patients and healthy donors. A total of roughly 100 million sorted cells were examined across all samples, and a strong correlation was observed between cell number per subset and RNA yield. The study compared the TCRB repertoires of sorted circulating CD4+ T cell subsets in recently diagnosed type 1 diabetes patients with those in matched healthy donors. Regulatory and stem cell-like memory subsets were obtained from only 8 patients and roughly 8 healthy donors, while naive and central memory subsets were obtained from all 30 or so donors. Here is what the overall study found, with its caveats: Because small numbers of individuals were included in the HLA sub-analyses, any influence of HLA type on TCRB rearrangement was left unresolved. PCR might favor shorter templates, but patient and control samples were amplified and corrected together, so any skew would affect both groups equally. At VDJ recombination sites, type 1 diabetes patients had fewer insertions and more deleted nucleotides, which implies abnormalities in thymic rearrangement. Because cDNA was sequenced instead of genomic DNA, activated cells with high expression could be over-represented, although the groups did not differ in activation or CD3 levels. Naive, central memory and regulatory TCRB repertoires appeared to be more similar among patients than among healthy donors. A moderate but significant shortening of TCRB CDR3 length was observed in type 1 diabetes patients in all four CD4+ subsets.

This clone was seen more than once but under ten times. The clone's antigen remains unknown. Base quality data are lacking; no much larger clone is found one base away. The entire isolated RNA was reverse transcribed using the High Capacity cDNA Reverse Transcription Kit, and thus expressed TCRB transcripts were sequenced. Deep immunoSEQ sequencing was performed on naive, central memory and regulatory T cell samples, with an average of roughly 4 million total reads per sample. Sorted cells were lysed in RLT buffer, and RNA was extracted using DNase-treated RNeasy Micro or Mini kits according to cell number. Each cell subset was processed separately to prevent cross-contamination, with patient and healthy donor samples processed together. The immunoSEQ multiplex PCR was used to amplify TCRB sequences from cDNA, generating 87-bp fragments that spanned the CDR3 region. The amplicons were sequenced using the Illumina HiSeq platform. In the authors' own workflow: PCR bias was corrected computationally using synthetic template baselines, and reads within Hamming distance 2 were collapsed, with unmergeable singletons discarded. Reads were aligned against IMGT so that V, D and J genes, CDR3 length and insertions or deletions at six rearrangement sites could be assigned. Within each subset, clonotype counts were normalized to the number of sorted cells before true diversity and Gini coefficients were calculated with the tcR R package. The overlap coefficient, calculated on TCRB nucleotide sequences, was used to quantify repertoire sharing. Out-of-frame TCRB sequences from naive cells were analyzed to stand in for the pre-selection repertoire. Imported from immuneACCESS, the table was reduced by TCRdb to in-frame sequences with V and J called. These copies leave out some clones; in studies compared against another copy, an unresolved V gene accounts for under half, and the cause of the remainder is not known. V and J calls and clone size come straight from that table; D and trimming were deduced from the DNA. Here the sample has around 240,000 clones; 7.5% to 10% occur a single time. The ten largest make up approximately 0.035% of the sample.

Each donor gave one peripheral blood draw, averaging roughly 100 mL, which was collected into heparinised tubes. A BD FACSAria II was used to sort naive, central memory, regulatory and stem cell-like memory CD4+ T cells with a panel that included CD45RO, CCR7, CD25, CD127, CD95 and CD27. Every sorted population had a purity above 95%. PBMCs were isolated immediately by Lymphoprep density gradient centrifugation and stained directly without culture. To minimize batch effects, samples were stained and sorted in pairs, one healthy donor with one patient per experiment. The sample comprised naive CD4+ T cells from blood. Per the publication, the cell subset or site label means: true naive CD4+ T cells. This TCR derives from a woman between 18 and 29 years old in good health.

The bases read TGTGCCAGCAGCGTAATCCCCGGGACTAGCGGGGCCGGGGAGCTGTTTTTT. The encoded protein is CASSVIPGTSGAGELFF. The rearranged chain carries TRBV9 and TRBJ2-2; 13 central bases correspond to TRBD2. From V the trimming removes 1 base and from J it removes 6 bases, while the gene matches leave 6 bases of the junction unaccounted for. As encoded in the germline V gene, CDR1 is SGDLS while CDR2 is YYNGEE. Reading from cysteine to phenylalanine, the CDR3 counts 17 amino acids. CDR3 DNA is the only sequence kept; it has 51 bases, read in frame from the first base.